Following are 32 T cell receptor beta chains from one sample sequenced in a study of T cells in Graves' hyperthyroidism and ophthalmopathy. The source material, RNA transcripts, was used to amplify TCR beta CDR3 regions. Initially, a first-round RT-PCR of the TCR CDR3 employed the HTBI primer set. Each CDR3 protein gets one entry after TCRdb re-called the multiplex PCR reads with MiXCR. The sample holds over 700,000 distinct CDR3 sequences, under 20% seen once. Sequenced: blood. The receptors come from a woman aged 45-65 years with Graves' hyperthyroidism that later progressed to Graves' ophthalmopathy.

This clonotype has only a few counts. This chain connects TRBV4-1 to TRBJ2-5, with 7 bases aligning to TRBD2. V shed 1 base, J shed 3 bases, and the junction held 2 bases outside the gene matches. This CDR3 contains 14 residues. Germline loops: CDR1 MGHRA, CDR2 YSYEKL. The CDR3 coding sequence is TGCGCCAGCAGCCAAGGGGGGGGGGAAGAGACCCAGTACTTC. It specifies CASSQGGGEETQYF.

In this sample, this clonotype turned up many times. The genes are TRBV7-6 and TRBJ2-5; 10 bases are a match to TRBD2. CDR1 is SGHVS and CDR2 is FNYEAQ in the germline V gene. Losses at the gene ends were 2 bases for V and 2 bases for J; bases not matched to a gene: 8. This CDR3 contains 17 residues. The CDR3 here is CASSLRASGGVQETQYF. The CDR3 coding sequence is TGTGCCAGCAGCTTACGGGCCAGCGGGGGGGTACAAGAGACCCAGTACTTC.

At least ten counts were recorded for this clonotype. The chain recombines TRBV2 with TRBJ2-7; D uncertain. CDR3 length: 15 amino acids. Germline CDR1 SNHLY, CDR2 FYNNEI. Trimming removed 6 bases at V and 3 bases at J, with 18 bases between. CDR3 DNA sequence: TGTGCCAGCAGGAAACATCCTGACCGAGACTACGAGCAGTACTTC. Amino acid sequence: CASRKHPDRDYEQYF.

The chain has TRBV20-1 and TRBJ2-1; 11 bases agree with TRBD2. The CDR3 totals 18 residues. Germline-derived CDR1 and CDR2 are DFQATT and SNEGSKA (reference sequence). After removal of 0 bases from V and 0 bases from J, the junction contained 7 bases not matched to a gene. The CDR3 DNA reads TGCAGTGCTAGAGACCGAACTAGCGGGGGTGGCTCCTACAATGAGCAGTTCTTC. Its protein is CSARDRTSGGGSYNEQFF.

This clonotype came up many times. The V call is TRBV2, the J call TRBJ2-7; no firm D call. There are 14 residues in the CDR3. Between the trimmed V and J ends, which lost 0 bases and 4 bases, there was a span of 10 bases. CDR1 and CDR2 (germline): SNHLY, FYNNEI. This chain's CDR3 is CASSEAGRHYEQYF. CDR3 coding DNA: TGTGCCAGCAGTGAAGCCGGACGGCATTACGAGCAGTACTTC. Full variable domain (rest looked up from reference TRBV2 and TRBJ2-7): EPEVTQTPSHQVTQMGQEVILRCVPISNHLYFYWYRQILGQKVEFLVSFYNNEISEKSEIFDDQFSVERPDGSNFTLKIRSTKLEDSAMYFCASSEAGRHYEQYFGPGTRLTVT.

This clonotype was seen ten or more times. This chain joins TRBV12-3 or TRBV12-4 and TRBJ1-4; the D gene is possibly TRBD1 (5 bases). The germline V and J ends were trimmed by 7 bases and 2 bases, with 17 bases remaining between them. This CDR3 region has 16 residues. The CDR3 nucleotides read TGTGCCAGCACTCCAGGGAAGGGGTTCACTAATGAAAAACTGTTTTTT. It translates to CASTPGKGFTNEKLFF.

This clonotype has more than one count but fewer than ten. The chain links TRBV20-1 to TRBJ2-6, with D possibly matching TRBD1 (5 bases). CDR3 length: 15 residues. Germline lookup yields CDR1 DFQATT and CDR2 SNEGSKA (reference sequence). V was pared by 2 bases and J by 4 bases, with 12 bases between. The CDR3 reads CSARTEGAGANVLTF. In DNA form, the CDR3 reads TGCAGTGCTAGAACGGAAGGGGCGGGGGCCAACGTCCTGACTTTC.

This clonotype was picked up a small number of times. This rearrangement joins TRBV19 to TRBJ1-1, with TRBD1 matching over 7 bases. Germline CDR1 LNHDA, CDR2 SQIVND (reference sequence). Trimming removed 6 bases from V and 4 bases from J; junction bases left unmatched: 11. The length of the CDR3 is 15 residues. In nucleotides, the CDR3 is TGTGCCAGTAGGTGGGAAACGACAGGGCCCACTGAAGCTTTCTTT. This sequence encodes CASRWETTGPTEAFF.

This clonotype was found a few times. This sequence joins TRBV24-1 and TRBJ2-1; no clear D. With 4 bases removed from V and 0 bases from J, the gap between germline ends came to 12 bases. CDR3 length equals 16 residues. CDR1 is KGHDR, CDR2 SFDVKD, per germline. CDR3 residues: CATSDPRMGSYNEQFF. CDR3 DNA: TGTGCCACCAGTGACCCGCGTATGGGCTCCTACAATGAGCAGTTCTTC.

This clonotype came up many times. The chain combines TRBV7-9 with TRBJ2-3; 8 nucleotides line up with TRBD2. The CDR3 has 15 residues. Trimming took 5 bases from V and 5 from J; bases not matched to a gene: 9. Germline V gives CDR1 SEHNR, CDR2 FQNEAQ (reference sequence). CDR3 nucleotides: TGTGCCAGCAGCCCCGGGACTAGTAGTGGAGATACGCAGTATTTT. It translates to CASSPGTSSGDTQYF.

This chain joins TRBV20-1 and TRBJ1-4; TRBD1 aligns across 12 bases. The CDR3 has 17 amino acids. Germline CDR1 is DFQATT and CDR2 is SNEGSKA (reference sequence). J lost 2 bases, V lost 6 bases, and 10 bases had no gene match. The CDR3 reads CSARLRDRGRTNEKLFF. In DNA form, the CDR3 reads TGCAGTGCCCGCCTCCGGGACAGGGGGCGGACTAATGAAAAACTGTTTTTT.

This clonotype was seen a few times. The chain is built from TRBV6-1 and TRBJ2-5, with D possibly called TRBD1 or TRBD2 (6 bases each). V was pared by 7 bases and J by 5 bases, with 17 bases between. The CDR3 totals 14 residues. Germline V lookup: CDR1 MNHNS, CDR2 SASEGT. The CDR3 here is CASTPLGGEETQYF. CDR3 nucleotide sequence: TGTGCCAGCACCCCTTTGGGGGGCGAGGAGACCCAGTACTTC.

In its sample, this clonotype was seen a few times. This chain joins TRBV9 and TRBJ1-6; D remains unclear. The V end lost 2 bases, the J end lost 5 bases, and 14 bases lay between the germline ends. Per germline, CDR1 SGDLS and CDR2 YYNGEE. The length of the CDR3 is 16 residues. CDR3 in DNA: TGTGCCAGCAGCGTTACTGCCACGGCGCATAATTCACCCCTCCACTTT. Its translation: CASSVTATAHNSPLHF. Using reference TRBV9 and TRBJ1-6 for the parts outside the CDR3, the full variable domain is DSGVTQTPKHLITATGQRVTLRCSPRSGDLSVYWYQQSLDQGLQFLIQYYNGEERAKGNILERFSAQQFPDLHSELNLSSLELGDSALYFCASSVTATAHNSPLHFGNGTRLTVT.

This clonotype was counted at least ten times. The rearrangement uses TRBV7-2 and TRBJ2-2; 7 nucleotides match TRBD2. The J segment lost 6 bases and the V segment lost 6 bases, leaving 7 bases of the junction unmatched. CDR1 is SGHTA and CDR2 is FQGNSA in the germline V gene. The CDR3 length is 14 residues. Written as DNA, the CDR3 is TGTGCCAGCAGGTCCTCTGGGGGGGCCGGGGAGCTGTTTTTT. Protein: CASRSSGGAGELFF.

The CDR3 sequence: CASSATGTQNQPQHF. As DNA, the CDR3 is TGTGCCAGCAGCGCTACCGGGACACAAAATCAGCCCCAGCATTTT. This chain connects TRBV7-9 to TRBJ1-5; tentatively, D is TRBD1 (6 bases). Germline V lookup: CDR1 SEHNR, CDR2 FQNEAQ (reference sequence). Trimming took 5 bases from V and 4 from J, leaving 15 bases between them. The length of the CDR3 is 15 residues.

This clonotype was recorded many times. The chain links TRBV27 to TRBJ2-3, with unresolved D. Trimming took 2 bases from V and 2 from J, leaving 14 bases between them. The CDR3 sequence is 16 residues long. Germline V gene sequence: CDR1 MNHEY, CDR2 SMNVEV (reference sequence). In DNA form, the CDR3 reads TGTGCCAGCAGTTTAGCGGCAGGAACCTTCACAGATACGCAGTATTTT. It is translated as CASSLAAGTFTDTQYF.

This clonotype was seen ten or more times. The rearrangement joins TRBV5-6 to TRBJ1-4, with D possibly matching TRBD1 (5 bases). CDR3 size: 16 residues. The V end was cut by 0 bases, the J end by 3 bases, with 12 bases between. The germline V gene encodes CDR1 SGHDT and CDR2 YYEEEE. The CDR3 reads CASSLAPGSPNEKLFF. CDR3 coding DNA: TGTGCCAGCAGCTTGGCTCCAGGGTCGCCTAATGAAAAACTGTTTTTT.

This clonotype showed up many times. The chain joins TRBV12-3 or TRBV12-4 to TRBJ2-3; D might be TRBD2 (6 bases). This CDR3 is built from 17 residues. The V end was cut by 3 bases, the J end by 2 bases, with 18 bases between. The CDR3 protein is CASSFSTGGTSTDTQYF. In DNA form, the CDR3 reads TGTGCCAGCAGTTTCTCAACCGGGGGTACCTCCACAGATACGCAGTATTTT.

V and J are TRBV10-3 and TRBJ2-5, with D hard to call. The CDR3 loop spans 14 amino acids. Germline V gene sequence: CDR1 ENHRY, CDR2 SYGVKD. V shed 0 bases and J shed 5 bases, with 10 bases lying between them. The CDR3: CAISESRAKETQYF. The CDR3 nucleotides are TGTGCCATCAGTGAGTCGAGAGCAAAGGAGACCCAGTACTTC.

The chain carries TRBV6-5 and TRBJ2-7; TRBD1 agrees at 10 bases. The J segment lost 3 bases and the V segment lost 2 bases, leaving 4 bases of the junction unmatched. The germline V gene has CDR1 MNHEY and CDR2 SVGAGI. The CDR3 totals 15 residues. CDR3 region: CASSYLGQGNYEQYF. The CDR3 DNA sequence: TGTGCCAGCAGTTACCTGGGACAGGGGAACTACGAGCAGTACTTC.

This chain connects TRBV19 to TRBJ2-1; 7 bases agree with TRBD1. V shed 3 bases and J 12 bases; nucleotides not matched to a gene: 17. Per germline, CDR1 LNHDA and CDR2 SQIVND (reference sequence). The CDR3 runs to 16 residues. CDR3 in amino acids: CASSIPRTGSLFGQFF. DNA of the CDR3: TGTGCCAGTAGTATCCCACGGACAGGTTCTCTTTTCGGGCAGTTCTTC.

This clonotype was counted at least ten times. The J gene is TRBJ1-1, the V gene TRBV12-3 or TRBV12-4, with D perhaps matching TRBD1 (5 bases). The CDR3 length is 17 residues. V was cut by 4 bases and J by 3 bases, with 21 bases left in between. The CDR3 loop reads CASSSTGTPRAYTEAFF. CDR3 DNA: TGTGCCAGCAGTTCGACCGGGACTCCCCGAGCCTACACTGAAGCTTTCTTT.

The sample holds a few counts of this clonotype. The J gene is TRBJ2-5, the V gene TRBV29-1, with 11 bases aligning to TRBD2. The V segment lost 2 bases and the J segment 0 bases; nucleotides outside the gene matches: 11. From germline, CDR1 is SQVTM and CDR2 ANQGSEA. This CDR3 is built from 18 residues. For the CDR3, the DNA is TGCAGCGTTGAAACCTCTAAGACTAGCGGGGACTACCAAGAGACCCAGTACTTC. This encodes CSVETSKTSGDYQETQYF.

The chain combines TRBV27 with TRBJ2-1; no definite D call. This CDR3 region has 16 residues. The V end was cut by 3 bases, the J end by 0 bases, with 12 bases between. Germline values: CDR1 MNHEY, CDR2 SMNVEV (reference sequence). The CDR3 here is CASSFGTESSYNEQFF. The DNA for the CDR3 is TGTGCCAGCAGTTTTGGTACTGAGAGCTCCTACAATGAGCAGTTCTTC.

The gene calls are TRBV7-2 and TRBJ1-5, with D possibly TRBD1 on 6 matching bases. CDR3 length: 15 amino acids. V was trimmed by 3 bases and J by 1 base, leaving 10 bases between them. Germline loops: CDR1 SGHTA, CDR2 FQGNSA. CDR3 sequence reads: CASSFGGQSNQPQHF. The CDR3 DNA is TGTGCCAGCAGCTTCGGGGGCCAGAGCAATCAGCCCCAGCATTTT. The variable domain in full, with the rest retrieved from reference TRBV7-2 and TRBJ1-5, is GAGVSQSPSNKVTEKGKDVELRCDPISGHTALYWYRQSLGQGLEFLIYFQGNSAPDKSGLPSDRFSAERTGGSVSTLTIQRTQQEDSAVYLCASSFGGQSNQPQHFGDGTRLSIL.

This chain uses TRBV5-1 with TRBJ2-3; 14 bases are a match to TRBD2. Germline V gene lookup returns CDR1 SGHRS and CDR2 YFSETQ. CDR3 size: 16 residues. V lost 1 base, J lost 4 bases, and 2 bases stayed unmatched. The CDR3 loop reads CASSLWGLAGADTQYF. DNA for the CDR3: TGCGCCAGCAGCTTGTGGGGACTAGCGGGGGCAGATACGCAGTATTTT. Variable domain in full (rest from reference TRBV5-1 and TRBJ2-3): KAGVTQTPRYLIKTRGQQVTLSCSPISGHRSVSWYQQTPGQGLQFLFEYFSETQRNKGNFPGRFSGRQFSNSRSEMNVSTLELGDSALYLCASSLWGLAGADTQYFGPGTRLTVL.

In this sample, this clonotype turned up many times. Germline is not matched at one junction end, which may reflect a read error. This chain joins TRBV20-1 and TRBJ2-1, with 11 positions matching TRBD1. The CDR3 extends over 14 amino acids. Looked up from germline, CDR1 is DFQATT and CDR2 is SNEGSKA (reference sequence). CDR3 loop: CSARADRGRYEQFF. DNA for the CDR3: TGCAGTGCCAGAGCGGACAGGGGGCGTTATGAGCAGTTCTTC.

This chain joins TRBV10-3 and TRBJ2-1; D gene ambiguous. The CDR3 covers 14 residues. Germline V CDR1 and CDR2: ENHRY, SYGVKD. Trimming cost V 4 bases and J 3 bases, with 10 bases left between them. The CDR3 spells CAISAQADYNEQFF. CDR3 in DNA: TGTGCCATCAGTGCGCAGGCAGACTACAATGAGCAGTTCTTC.

The chain recombines TRBV6-1 with TRBJ2-2; 10 bases align to TRBD1. CDR3 size: 17 residues. The V and J ends lost 5 bases and 1 base, in that order; junction bases with no gene match: 7. Germline V CDR1 and CDR2: MNHNS, SASEGT. The CDR3 nucleotides read TGTGCCAGCAGTCCAGGGACAGGGGTGGAGAACACCGGGGAGCTGTTTTTT. This translates into CASSPGTGVENTGELFF.

The V and J genes are TRBV6-1 and TRBJ2-3, with 14 bases aligning to TRBD2. Germline trimming cut 8 bases from V and 2 bases from J; bases unmatched to any gene: 6. Looked up from germline, CDR1 is MNHNS and CDR2 is SASEGT. The CDR3 length is 16 residues. For the CDR3, the DNA is TGTGCCAGCGAAGGGGGACTAGCGGGGGCCACAGATACGCAGTATTTT. Protein product: CASEGGLAGATDTQYF.

The CDR3 region is CASSQEVPNFNEKLFF. CDR3 in DNA: TGCGCCAGCAGCCAAGAAGTACCTAATTTTAATGAAAAACTGTTTTTT. The chain is built from TRBV4-1 and TRBJ1-4; D uncertain. There are 16 residues in the CDR3. In germline, CDR1 is MGHRA, CDR2 YSYEKL. The V end lost 0 bases, the J end lost 4 bases, and 12 bases lay between the germline ends.

At least ten counts were recorded for this clonotype. As DNA, the CDR3 is TGTGCCAGCAGTTCCGGGGCCCGGAACTATGGCTACACCTTC. Encoded protein: CASSSGARNYGYTF. The chain is built from TRBV6-1 and TRBJ1-2, with a weak D call TRBD1 (5 bases). V gave up 5 bases and J gave up 2 bases, with 12 bases separating them. CDR3 size: 14 residues. Germline V lookup: CDR1 MNHNS, CDR2 SASEGT.